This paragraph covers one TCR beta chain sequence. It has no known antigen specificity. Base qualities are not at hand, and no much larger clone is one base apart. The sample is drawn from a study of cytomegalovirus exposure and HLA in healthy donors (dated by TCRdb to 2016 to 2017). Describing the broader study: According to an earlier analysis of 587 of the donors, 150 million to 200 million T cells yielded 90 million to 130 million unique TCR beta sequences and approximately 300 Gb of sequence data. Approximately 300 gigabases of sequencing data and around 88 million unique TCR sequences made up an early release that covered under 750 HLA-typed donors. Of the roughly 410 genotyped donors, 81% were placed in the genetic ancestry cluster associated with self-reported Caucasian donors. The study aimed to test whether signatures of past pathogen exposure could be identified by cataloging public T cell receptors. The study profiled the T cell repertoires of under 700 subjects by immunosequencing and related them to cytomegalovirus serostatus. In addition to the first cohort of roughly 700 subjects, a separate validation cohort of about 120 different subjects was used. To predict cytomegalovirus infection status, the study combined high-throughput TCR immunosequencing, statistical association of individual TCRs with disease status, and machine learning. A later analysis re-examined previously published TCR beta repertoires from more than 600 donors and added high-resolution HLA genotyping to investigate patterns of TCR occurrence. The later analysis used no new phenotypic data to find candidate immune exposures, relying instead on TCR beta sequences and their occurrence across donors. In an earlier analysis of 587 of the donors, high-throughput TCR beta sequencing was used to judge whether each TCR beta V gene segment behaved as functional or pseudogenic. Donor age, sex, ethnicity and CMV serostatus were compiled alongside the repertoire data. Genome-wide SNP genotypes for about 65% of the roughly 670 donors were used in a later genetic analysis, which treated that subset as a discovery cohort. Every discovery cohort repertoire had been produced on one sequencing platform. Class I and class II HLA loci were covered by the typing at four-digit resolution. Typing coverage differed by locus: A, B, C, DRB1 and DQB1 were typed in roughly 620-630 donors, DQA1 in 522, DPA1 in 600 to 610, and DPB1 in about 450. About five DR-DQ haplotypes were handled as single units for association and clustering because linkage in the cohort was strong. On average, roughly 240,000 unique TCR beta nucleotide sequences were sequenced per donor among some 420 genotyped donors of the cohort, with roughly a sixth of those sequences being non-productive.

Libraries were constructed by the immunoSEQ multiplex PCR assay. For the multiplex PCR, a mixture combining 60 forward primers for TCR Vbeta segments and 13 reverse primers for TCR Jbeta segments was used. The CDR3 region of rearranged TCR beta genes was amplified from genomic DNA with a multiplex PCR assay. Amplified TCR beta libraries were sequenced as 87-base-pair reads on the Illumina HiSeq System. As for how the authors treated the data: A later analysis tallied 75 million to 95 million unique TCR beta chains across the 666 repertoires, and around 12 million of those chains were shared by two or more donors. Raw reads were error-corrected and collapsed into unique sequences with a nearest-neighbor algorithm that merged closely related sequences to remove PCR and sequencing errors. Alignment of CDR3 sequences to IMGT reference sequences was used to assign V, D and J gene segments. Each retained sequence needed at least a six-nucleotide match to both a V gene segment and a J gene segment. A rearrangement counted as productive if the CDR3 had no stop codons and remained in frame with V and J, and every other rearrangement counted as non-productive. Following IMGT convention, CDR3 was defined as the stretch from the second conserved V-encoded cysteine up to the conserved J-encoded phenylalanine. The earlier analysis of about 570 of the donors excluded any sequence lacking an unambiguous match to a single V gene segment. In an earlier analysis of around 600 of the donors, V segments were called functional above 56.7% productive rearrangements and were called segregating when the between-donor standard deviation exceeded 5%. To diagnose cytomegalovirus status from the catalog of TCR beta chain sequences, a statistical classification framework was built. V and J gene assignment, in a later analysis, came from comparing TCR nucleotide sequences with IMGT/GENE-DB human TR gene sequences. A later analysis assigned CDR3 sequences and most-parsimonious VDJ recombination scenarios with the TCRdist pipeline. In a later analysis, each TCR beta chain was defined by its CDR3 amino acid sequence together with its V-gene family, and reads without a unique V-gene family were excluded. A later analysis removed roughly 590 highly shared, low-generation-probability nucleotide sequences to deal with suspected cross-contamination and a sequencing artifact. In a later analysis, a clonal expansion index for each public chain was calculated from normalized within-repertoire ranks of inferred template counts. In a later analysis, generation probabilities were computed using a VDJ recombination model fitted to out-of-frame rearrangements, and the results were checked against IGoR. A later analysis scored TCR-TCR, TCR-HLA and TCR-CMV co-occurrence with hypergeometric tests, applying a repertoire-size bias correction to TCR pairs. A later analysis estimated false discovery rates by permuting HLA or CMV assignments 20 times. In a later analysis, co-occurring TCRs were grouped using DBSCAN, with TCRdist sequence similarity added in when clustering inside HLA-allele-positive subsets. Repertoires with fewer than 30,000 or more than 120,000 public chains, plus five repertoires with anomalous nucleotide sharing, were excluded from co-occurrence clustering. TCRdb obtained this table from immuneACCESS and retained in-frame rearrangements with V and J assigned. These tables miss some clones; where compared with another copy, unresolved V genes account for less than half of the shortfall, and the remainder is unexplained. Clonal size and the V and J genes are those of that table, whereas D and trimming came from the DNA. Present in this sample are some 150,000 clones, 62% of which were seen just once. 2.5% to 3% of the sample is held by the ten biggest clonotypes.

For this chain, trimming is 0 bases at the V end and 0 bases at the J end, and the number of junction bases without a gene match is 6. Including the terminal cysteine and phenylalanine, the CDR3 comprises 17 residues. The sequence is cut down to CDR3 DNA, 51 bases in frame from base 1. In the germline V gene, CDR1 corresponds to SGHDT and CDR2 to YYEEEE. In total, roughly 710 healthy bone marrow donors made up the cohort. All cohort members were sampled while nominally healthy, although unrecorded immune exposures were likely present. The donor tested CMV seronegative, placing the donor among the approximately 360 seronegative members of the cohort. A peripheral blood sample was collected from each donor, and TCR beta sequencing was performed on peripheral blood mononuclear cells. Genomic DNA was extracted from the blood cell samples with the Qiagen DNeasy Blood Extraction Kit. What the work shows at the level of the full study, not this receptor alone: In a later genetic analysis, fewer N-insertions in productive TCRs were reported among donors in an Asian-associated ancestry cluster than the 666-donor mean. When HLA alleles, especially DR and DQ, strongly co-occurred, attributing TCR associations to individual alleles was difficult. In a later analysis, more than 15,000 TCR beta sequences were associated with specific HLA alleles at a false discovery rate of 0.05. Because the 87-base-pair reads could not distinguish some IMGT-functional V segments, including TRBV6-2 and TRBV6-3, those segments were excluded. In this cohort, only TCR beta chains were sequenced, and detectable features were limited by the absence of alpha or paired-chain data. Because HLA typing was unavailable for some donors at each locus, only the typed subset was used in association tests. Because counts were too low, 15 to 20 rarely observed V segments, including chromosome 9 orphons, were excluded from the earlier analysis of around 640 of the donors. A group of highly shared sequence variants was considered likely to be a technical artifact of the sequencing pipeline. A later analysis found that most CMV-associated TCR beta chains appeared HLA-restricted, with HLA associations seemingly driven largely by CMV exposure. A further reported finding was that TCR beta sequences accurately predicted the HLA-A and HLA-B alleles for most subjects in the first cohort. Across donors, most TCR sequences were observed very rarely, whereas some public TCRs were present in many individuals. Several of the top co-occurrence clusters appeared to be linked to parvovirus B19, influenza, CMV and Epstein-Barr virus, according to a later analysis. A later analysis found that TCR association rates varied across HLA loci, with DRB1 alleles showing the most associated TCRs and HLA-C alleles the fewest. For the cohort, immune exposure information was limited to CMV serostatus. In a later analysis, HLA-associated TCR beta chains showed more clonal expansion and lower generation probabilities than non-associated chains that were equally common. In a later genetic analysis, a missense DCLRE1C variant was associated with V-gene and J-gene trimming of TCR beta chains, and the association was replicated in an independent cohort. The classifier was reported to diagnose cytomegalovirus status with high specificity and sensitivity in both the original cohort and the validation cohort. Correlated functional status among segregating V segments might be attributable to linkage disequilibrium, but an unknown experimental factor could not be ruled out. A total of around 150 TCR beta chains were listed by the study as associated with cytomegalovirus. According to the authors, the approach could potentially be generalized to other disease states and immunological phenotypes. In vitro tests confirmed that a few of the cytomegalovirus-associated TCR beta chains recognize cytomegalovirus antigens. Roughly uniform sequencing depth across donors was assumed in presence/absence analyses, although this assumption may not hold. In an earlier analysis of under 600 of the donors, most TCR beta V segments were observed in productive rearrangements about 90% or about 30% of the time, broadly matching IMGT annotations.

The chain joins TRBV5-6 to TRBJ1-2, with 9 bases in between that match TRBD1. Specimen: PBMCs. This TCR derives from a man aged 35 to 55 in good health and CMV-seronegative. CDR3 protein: CASSLGTGGRANYGYTF. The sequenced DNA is TGTGCCAGCAGCTTGGGTACAGGGGGCCGGGCTAACTATGGCTACACCTTC.